What follows are 11 T cell receptor beta chains derived from one specimen sequenced in a study of cytotoxic CD8 clonotypes in ibrutinib-treated CLL. Only in-frame clones appear in the TCRdb table, and some are missing; sequencing was by immunoSEQ multiplex PCR. Of about 250,000 clones in the sample, about three quarters were seen once. The sequences come from PBMCs, collected after 24 months of ibrutinib treatment. The receptors derive from a human donor with chronic lymphocytic leukemia.

DNA for the CDR3: TGTGCCAGCAGTGAGGTGGGGGACAGGGAGGGCAATGAGCAGTTCTTC. This translates into CASSEVGDREGNEQFF. The chain combines TRBV6-1 with TRBJ2-1; 9 bases agree with TRBD1. The trim removed 3 bases at V and 6 bases at J, leaving 9 bases unmatched. Germline CDR1 is MNHNS and CDR2 is SASEGT. The CDR3 runs to 16 residues.

The chain employs TRBV29-1 and TRBJ2-2; D is ambiguous. Per germline, CDR1 SQVTM and CDR2 ANQGSEA. V dropped 0 bases and J dropped 5 bases, with 10 bases sitting between them. The CDR3 is 14 amino acids. The CDR3 DNA reads as TGCAGCGTTGAAGATGGGCGGCGTACCGGGGAGCTGTTTTTT. It encodes CSVEDGRRTGELFF.

J is TRBJ2-5 and V is TRBV7-2; D is perhaps TRBD1 or TRBD2 (6 bases each). Trimming cost V 4 bases and J 5 bases, with 8 bases left between them. The CDR3 contains 12 residues. Germline CDR1 and CDR2: SGHTA and FQGNSA. The CDR3 DNA reads as TGTGCCAGCAGCTGGGGGGCCGAGACCCAGTACTTC. Its protein product is CASSWGAETQYF. Filled out from reference TRBV7-2 and TRBJ2-5, the complete variable domain reads GAGVSQSPSNKVTEKGKDVELRCDPISGHTALYWYRQSLGQGLEFLIYFQGNSAPDKSGLPSDRFSAERTGGSVSTLTIQRTQQEDSAVYLCASSWGAETQYFGPGTRLLVL.

This clone was observed a few times. The V and J genes are TRBV7-9 and TRBJ2-7; D gene unclear. CDR1 and CDR2 (germline): SEHNR, FQNEAQ (reference sequence). V was pared by 5 bases and J by 2 bases, with 19 bases between. The CDR3 extends over 16 amino acids. The CDR3 nucleotides are TGTGCCAGCAGCCCAAATGTACATTACCCTACCTACGAGCAGTACTTC. Protein: CASSPNVHYPTYEQYF.

This clone was found a few times. This chain uses TRBV25-1 with TRBJ1-2; tentatively, D is TRBD1 (5 bases). V was pared by 3 bases and J by 4 bases, with 12 bases between. Germline V gives CDR1 MGHDK, CDR2 SYGVNS. The CDR3 is 14 amino acids. The CDR3 nucleotides read TGTGCCAGCAGTGATGGGACGGCTATCTATGGCTACACCTTC. This translates into CASSDGTAIYGYTF.

This chain uses TRBV29-1 with TRBJ2-6, with D unresolved. This CDR3 comprises 12 residues. Germline CDR1 is SQVTM and CDR2 is ANQGSEA. V dropped 7 bases and J dropped 0 bases, with 4 bases sitting between them. The CDR3 nucleotides read TGCAGCGCCTACTCTGGGGCCAACGTCCTGACTTTC. As protein: CSAYSGANVLTF. Full variable domain (outside the CDR3, taken from reference TRBV29-1 and TRBJ2-6): SAVISQKPSRDICQRGTSLTIQCQVDSQVTMMFWYRQQPGQSLTLIATANQGSEATYESGFVIDKFPISRPNLTFSTLTVSNMSPEDSSIYLCSAYSGANVLTFGAGSRLTVL.

The rearrangement joins TRBV6-5 to TRBJ2-7; weak D call: TRBD2 (6 bases). Trimming took 0 bases from V and 7 from J, leaving 16 bases between them. The CDR3 extends over 15 amino acids. Looked up from germline, CDR1 is MNHEY and CDR2 is SVGAGI. The CDR3 region is CASSYSGSGLREQYF. The CDR3 DNA follows: TGTGCCAGCAGTTACTCGGGTAGCGGATTAAGGGAGCAGTACTTC.

The sample holds a few counts of this clone. V is TRBV6-4 and J is TRBJ2-1; 7 bases line up with TRBD1. CDR3 length: 16 amino acids. CDR1 and CDR2 from the germline V gene are MRHNA and SNTAGT. V shed 2 bases and J 6 bases; nucleotides not matched to a gene: 10. Here the CDR3 reads CASSDEDRALGNEQFF. CDR3 nucleotide sequence: TGTGCCAGCAGTGACGAAGACAGGGCCCTTGGCAATGAGCAGTTCTTC.

The chain links TRBV6-6 to TRBJ2-5, with 7 positions matching TRBD1. The V gene end was trimmed by 2 bases and the J gene end by 5 bases; junction bases not matched to a gene: 11. This CDR3 region has 16 residues. CDR1 and CDR2 (germline): MNHNY, SVGAGI (reference sequence). As DNA, the CDR3 is TGTGCCAGCAGTTACGGCTCGGCTAGGGGGCAGGAGACCCAGTACTTC. Translation: CASSYGSARGQETQYF.

The chain links TRBV9 to TRBJ2-3, with D possibly TRBD1 on 6 matching bases. Germline V gene sequence: CDR1 SGDLS, CDR2 YYNGEE. The CDR3 contains 17 residues. The germline V and J ends were trimmed by 4 bases and 2 bases, with 20 bases remaining between them. The CDR3 protein is CASSTQPRDTYTDTQYF. The CDR3 region has the DNA TGTGCCAGCAGCACCCAGCCCCGGGACACTTACACAGATACGCAGTATTTT.

The chain links TRBV6-5 to TRBJ2-1; no clear D gene. The CDR3 runs to 14 residues. Trimming removed 3 bases from V and 0 bases from J, with 6 bases in between. Germline V CDR1 and CDR2: MNHEY, SVGAGI. Here the CDR3 reads CASSYQSSYNEQFF. The CDR3 coding sequence is TGTGCCAGCAGTTATCAGAGCTCCTACAATGAGCAGTTCTTC.